What follows are 28 T cell receptor beta chains derived from one specimen sequenced in a study of T cell repertoires in cytomegalovirus infection. TCRdb reprocessed the reads via MiXCR and lists one record per CDR3 protein. The sample has 250,000 to 300,000 distinct CDR3 sequences; 9.1% are singletons. Sequenced material: PBMCs. These receptors all come from a human donor in good health (CMV status not recorded). Some clones in this sample may be carry-over from other donors' samples.

This chain joins TRBV7-2 and TRBJ2-2; 9 nucleotides agree with TRBD2. CDR1 SGHTA and CDR2 FQGNSA come from the germline V gene. This CDR3 has 18 residues. The V segment lost 0 bases and the J segment 1 base; nucleotides outside the gene matches: 6. The CDR3 DNA reads TGTGCCAGCAGCTTAGCAACCGTACTAGCGGGGAACACCGGGGAGCTGTTTTTT. It yields the protein CASSLATVLAGNTGELFF.

The chain joins TRBV5-1 to TRBJ2-3; unclear D gene. The length of the CDR3 is 14 residues. Germline V CDR1 and CDR2: SGHRS, YFSETQ. Deletions cut 0 bases from V and 4 bases from J, with 9 bases between. CDR3 sequence: CASSLDVKADTQYF. The DNA of the CDR3 is TGCGCCAGCAGCTTGGATGTGAAGGCAGATACGCAGTATTTT.

In its sample, this clonotype was seen a few times. The genes are TRBV4-2 and TRBJ2-5; D perhaps matches TRBD2 (5 bases). The V and J ends lost 1 base and 5 bases respectively, with 17 bases between them. Per germline, CDR1 LGHNA and CDR2 YNFKEQ. The CDR3 has 16 amino acids. The CDR3 reads CASSQATGSEHETQYF. CDR3 DNA sequence: TGTGCCAGCAGCCAAGCAACGGGGTCAGAACATGAGACCCAGTACTTC.

This clonotype was picked up many times. The V and J genes are TRBV19 and TRBJ1-1; maybe TRBD1 (6 bases). This CDR3 region has 15 residues. Trimming removed 6 bases at V and 0 bases at J, with 14 bases between. Germline V lookup: CDR1 LNHDA, CDR2 SQIVND (reference sequence). The CDR3 nucleotides read TGTGCCAGTAGCCCGTTAGACAGGATGAACACTGAAGCTTTCTTT. It encodes CASSPLDRMNTEAFF.

The V gene is TRBV27, the J gene TRBJ1-6; D uncertain. Trimming took off 7 bases at V and 4 bases at J, with 11 bases between the two ends. Germline V gene sequence: CDR1 MNHEY, CDR2 SMNVEV (reference sequence). The CDR3 extends over 14 amino acids. The CDR3 reads CASTLSVYNSPLHF. CDR3 in DNA: TGTGCCAGCACCCTATCAGTTTATAATTCACCCCTCCACTTT.

This clonotype was seen more than once but under ten times. The V and J genes are TRBV29-1 and TRBJ1-4, with D possibly matching TRBD1 (6 bases). The CDR3 is made up of 13 amino acids. Germline V gene lookup returns CDR1 SQVTM and CDR2 ANQGSEA. Deletions cut 7 bases from V and 3 bases from J, with 12 bases between. CDR3 region: CSARDTPNEKLFF. CDR3 coding DNA: TGCAGCGCTCGGGACACGCCTAATGAAAAACTGTTTTTT.

There are many counts of this clonotype. The genes are TRBV6-2 or TRBV6-3 and TRBJ1-5; 9 bases are a match to TRBD1. Germline V gene lookup returns CDR1 MNHEY and CDR2 SVGEGT. Trimming removed 0 bases from V and 1 base from J; junction bases left unmatched: 1. The CDR3 loop spans 16 amino acids. CDR3 amino acids: CASSYSGQGSNQPQHF. CDR3 DNA: TGTGCCAGCAGTTACTCTGGACAGGGGAGCAATCAGCCCCAGCATTTT.

The rearrangement uses TRBV28 and TRBJ1-5, with 8 bases aligning to TRBD1. J was trimmed by 7 bases and V by 5 bases; bases with no gene match: 16. CDR3 length: 17 residues. Germline CDR1 is MDHEN and CDR2 is SYDVKM. The CDR3 sequence is CASSPPPLTGEGQPQHF. CDR3 nucleotides: TGTGCCAGCAGTCCTCCCCCCCTGACAGGGGAAGGGCAGCCCCAGCATTTT.

This clonotype was observed many times. The V and J genes are TRBV7-2 and TRBJ1-2; D is perhaps TRBD1 (6 bases). Germline CDR1 reads SGHTA; CDR2 reads FQGNSA. The CDR3 contains 18 residues. V was trimmed by 1 base and J by 1 base, leaving 19 bases between them. CDR3 in amino acids: CASSLVAPTGSLNYGYTF. In DNA form, the CDR3 reads TGTGCCAGCAGCTTAGTGGCCCCAACAGGGTCCCTTAACTATGGCTACACCTTC.

The table lists this clonotype with a few counts. The genes are TRBV7-9 and TRBJ1-2; D may be TRBD1 (5 bases). Trimming took 8 bases from V and 5 from J, leaving 9 bases between them. CDR1 is SEHNR and CDR2 is FQNEAQ in the germline V gene (reference sequence). The CDR3 length is 11 residues. In DNA form, the CDR3 reads TGTGCCAGCGCCAGGGATTATGGCTACACCTTC. It encodes CASARDYGYTF. Together with reference TRBV7-9 and TRBJ1-2, the CDR3 gives the full variable domain: DTGVSQNPRHKITKRGQNVTFRCDPISEHNRLYWYRQTLGQGPEFLTYFQNEAQLEKSRLLSDRFSAERPKGSFSTLEIQRTEQGDSAMYLCASARDYGYTFGSGTRLTVV.

The V and J genes are TRBV2 and TRBJ2-1; perhaps TRBD2 as D (6 bases). Germline V CDR1 and CDR2: SNHLY, FYNNEI. The ends were cut back, 3 bases at V and 13 bases at J, with 19 bases in the middle. The CDR3 is made up of 14 amino acids. For the CDR3, the DNA is TGTGCCAGCAGTGAGGGACTTTCTCGGGTCTTACAGTTCTTC. Translation gives CASSEGLSRVLQFF.

Many counts were recorded for this clonotype. V usage is TRBV7-9 and J usage is TRBJ1-2; no clear D gene. CDR1 is SEHNR, CDR2 FQNEAQ, per germline (reference sequence). Between the trimmed V and J ends, which lost 5 bases and 1 base, there was a span of 8 bases. This CDR3 is built from 13 residues. The CDR3 nucleotides read TGTGCCAGCAGCAACAGTCTTAACTATGGCTACACCTTC. This gives the protein CASSNSLNYGYTF.

This clonotype was picked up many times. This chain joins TRBV7-2 and TRBJ1-6; D gene ambiguous. CDR1 SGHTA and CDR2 FQGNSA come from the germline V gene. Trimming cost V 7 bases and J 5 bases, with 15 bases left between them. The CDR3 loop spans 15 amino acids. CDR3 protein: CASTPSGRNNSPLHF. The CDR3 DNA sequence: TGTGCCAGCACCCCCTCCGGACGAAATAATTCACCCCTCCACTTT.

The rearrangement joins TRBV30 to TRBJ1-6, with D perhaps matching TRBD1 (5 bases). CDR3 length: 14 amino acids. CDR1 and CDR2 from the germline V gene are GTSNPN and SVGIG (reference sequence). Trimming shortened V by 4 bases and J by 9 bases, and 16 bases separated the two germline ends. The CDR3 DNA reads TGTGCCTGGATCCTTTCTGGGGCCACTTCACCCCTCCACTTT. It specifies CAWILSGATSPLHF. The full variable domain, completed using reference TRBV30 and TRBJ1-6, is SQTIHQWPATLVQPVGSPLSLECTVEGTSNPNLYWYRQAAGRGLQLLFYSVGIGQISSEVPQNLSASRPQDRQFILSSKKLLLSDSGFYLCAWILSGATSPLHFGNGTRLTVT.

This clonotype was found many times. V is TRBV7-2 and J is TRBJ2-7; no definite D call. The CDR3 has 13 residues. Deletions cut 5 bases from V and 6 bases from J, with 14 bases between. The germline CDR1 and CDR2 sequences are SGHTA and FQGNSA. CDR3 nucleotide sequence: TGTGCCAGCAGCCTAACTGGGCGGCTCGAGCAGTACTTC. This gives the protein CASSLTGRLEQYF.

This clonotype was counted a few times. The chain is built from TRBV12-3 or TRBV12-4 and TRBJ2-3; D is unclear. V lost 5 bases and J lost 8, with 8 bases in between. The CDR3 contains 11 residues. The CDR3 nucleotides read TGTGCCAGCAGTCGTAGTGGTACGCAGTATTTT. Amino acid sequence: CASSRSGTQYF.

Ten or more counts support this clonotype. This chain connects TRBV7-9 to TRBJ2-3; D gene unclear. V lost 5 bases and J lost 7, with 10 bases in between. CDR3 length: 12 amino acids. Per the germline V gene, CDR1 is SEHNR and CDR2 is FQNEAQ (reference sequence). CDR3 DNA: TGTGCCAGCAGCCCAGAAACCAATACGCAGTATTTT. Its protein product is CASSPETNTQYF.

Ten or more counts support this clonotype. This CDR3 is CASRRIAAASYNEQFF. The CDR3 bases are TGTGCCAGCAGACGAATCGCAGCAGCCAGCTACAATGAGCAGTTCTTC. The gene calls are TRBV7-8 and TRBJ2-1; D ambiguous. Trimming stripped 6 bases from V and 3 bases from J, with 18 bases between. Germline assignment: CDR1 SGHVS and CDR2 FQNEAQ. The CDR3 totals 16 residues.

Many counts were recorded for this clonotype. This chain links TRBV6-2 or TRBV6-3 with TRBJ1-5; tentative D call: TRBD1 (5 bases). The V gene's germline CDR1 is MNHEY and CDR2 SVGEGT. The CDR3 totals 17 residues. Trimming left V 6 bases short and J 4 bases short, with 22 bases between. The CDR3 loop is CASRTIGTAIRNQPQHF. The CDR3 bases are TGTGCCAGCAGAACTATCGGGACGGCTATAAGAAATCAGCCCCAGCATTTT.

This clonotype was seen more than once but under ten times. CDR3 region: CASSASVLGTDTQYF. CDR3 in DNA: TGTGCCAGCAGCGCGTCTGTATTGGGCACAGATACGCAGTATTTT. V and J are TRBV7-2 and TRBJ2-3; D gene unclear. This CDR3 comprises 15 residues. With 5 bases removed from V and 1 base from J, the gap between germline ends came to 13 bases. Germline CDR1 reads SGHTA; CDR2 reads FQGNSA.

This clonotype was recorded many times. The rearrangement links TRBV20-1 to TRBJ2-3; the D gene is possibly TRBD2 (5 bases). The germline CDR1 and CDR2 sequences are DFQATT and SNEGSKA (reference sequence). Trimming removed 1 base at V and 3 bases at J, with 11 bases between. The CDR3 sequence is 14 residues long. The chain's CDR3 is CSARAGEPTDTQYF. The DNA for the CDR3 is TGCAGTGCTAGAGCCGGGGAACCTACAGATACGCAGTATTTT.

In its sample, this clonotype was seen a few times. V and J are TRBV2 and TRBJ1-1, with D possibly matching TRBD1 (5 bases). Germline assignment: CDR1 SNHLY and CDR2 FYNNEI. Trimming left V 6 bases short and J 1 base short, with 15 bases between. There are 15 residues in the CDR3. CDR3 nucleotides: TGTGCCAGCAGCCCTCGGGGGGGGAGGAACACTGAAGCTTTCTTT. It is translated as CASSPRGGRNTEAFF.

This clonotype was seen repeatedly, ten times or more. The chain recombines TRBV5-5 with TRBJ2-5; D perhaps matches TRBD2 (5 bases). Germline V gives CDR1 SGHKS, CDR2 YYEKEE (reference sequence). V dropped 1 base and J dropped 2 bases, with 15 bases sitting between them. This CDR3 contains 16 residues. DNA for the CDR3: TGTGCCAGCAGCTTGTACGGGGTTAGTGGGCAAGAGACCCAGTACTTC. Its translation: CASSLYGVSGQETQYF.

This clonotype occurred many times. V gene TRBV6-6 combines with J gene TRBJ1-1; 7 nucleotides align to TRBD1. The CDR3 has 11 amino acids. The germline gives CDR1 MNHNY, CDR2 SVGAGI (reference sequence). The J segment lost 10 bases and the V segment lost 6 bases, leaving 5 bases of the junction unmatched. The CDR3: CASRREGAAFF. DNA for the CDR3: TGTGCCAGCAGAAGGGAGGGGGCAGCTTTCTTT.

There are a few counts of this clonotype. The chain uses TRBV5-1 and TRBJ2-1, with 9 bases matching TRBD2. After removal of 10 bases from V and 6 bases from J, the junction contained 8 bases not matched to a gene. CDR3 length: 13 amino acids. Germline CDR1 is SGHRS and CDR2 is YFSETQ. CDR3 in DNA: TGCGCCGGGCTAGCGGGACGAGTCAATGAGCAGTTCTTC. Encoded protein: CAGLAGRVNEQFF.

This clonotype has a count of ten or more. The rearrangement uses TRBV7-9 and TRBJ2-1; D call uncertain. Germline V CDR1 and CDR2: SEHNR, FQNEAQ (reference sequence). Between the trimmed V and J ends, which lost 3 bases and 9 bases, there was a span of 9 bases. CDR3 length equals 12 residues. CDR3 amino acids: CASSFTVPEQFF. The CDR3 nucleotides read TGTGCCAGCAGCTTCACGGTACCTGAGCAGTTCTTC.

This clonotype was found many times. The CDR3 here is CASTRTRNEQFF. CDR3 bases: TGTGCCAGCACCCGGACGCGCAATGAGCAGTTCTTC. The rearrangement joins TRBV11-2 to TRBJ2-1; no firm D call. Germline V gene sequence: CDR1 SGHAT, CDR2 FQNNGV. Trimming pared 7 bases from V and 6 bases from J, leaving 10 bases between. CDR3 length equals 12 residues.

This clonotype has ten or more counts. The gene calls are TRBV7-6 and TRBJ1-6; D is unclear. CDR1 is SGHVS, CDR2 FNYEAQ, per germline. Trimming took off 1 base at V and 7 bases at J, with 8 bases between the two ends. The CDR3 contains 14 residues. CDR3 protein: CASSLGVVNSPLHF. DNA of the CDR3: TGTGCCAGCAGCTTAGGTGTAGTAAATTCACCCCTCCACTTT.